This paragraph reports one TCR beta chain. Its antigen is unidentified. Generated by immunoSEQ multiplex PCR, the TCRdb table keeps only in-frame clones and is missing some. In the table there are roughly 38,000 clones, 75% to 90% of which are singletons. These data come from a study of a mutant IDH1 vaccine in newly diagnosed glioma. At the level of the study: It was radiotherapy, temozolomide, or both that patients received previously, with most receiving both.

Time point noted: week 35, safety follow-up. The content of each vaccine dose was 300 ug of mutant IDH1 20-mer peptide, and topical imiquimod accompanied it. The germline V gene encodes CDR1 LGHNT and CDR2 FRNRAP. The V end lost 0 bases, the J end lost 6 bases, and 14 bases lay between the germline ends. The CDR3 sequence is 16 residues long. The receptor comes from a man in his forties with glioma. This specimen consisted of PBMCs, obtained from a glioma patient whose treatment included an IDH1 peptide vaccine. The chain recombines TRBV12-5 with TRBJ2-2; D remains ambiguous. The CDR3 spells CASGLVLGVDPGELFF. CDR3 nucleotide sequence: TGTGCTAGTGGTTTGGTACTTGGCGTGGACCCCGGGGAGCTGTTTTTT.